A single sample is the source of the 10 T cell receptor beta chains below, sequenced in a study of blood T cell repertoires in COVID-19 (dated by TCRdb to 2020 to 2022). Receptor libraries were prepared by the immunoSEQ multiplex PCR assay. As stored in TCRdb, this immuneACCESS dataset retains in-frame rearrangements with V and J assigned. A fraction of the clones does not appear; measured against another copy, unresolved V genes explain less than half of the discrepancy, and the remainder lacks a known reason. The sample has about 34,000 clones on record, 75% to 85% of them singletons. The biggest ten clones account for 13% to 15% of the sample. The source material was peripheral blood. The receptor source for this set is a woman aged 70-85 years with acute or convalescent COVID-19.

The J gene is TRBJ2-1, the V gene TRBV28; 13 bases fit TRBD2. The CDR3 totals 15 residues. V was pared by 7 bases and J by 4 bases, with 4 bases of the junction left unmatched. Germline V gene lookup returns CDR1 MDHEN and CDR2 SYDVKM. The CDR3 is CASTRTSGSYNEQFF. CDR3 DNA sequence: TGTGCCAGCACAAGGACTAGCGGGAGTTACAATGAGCAGTTCTTC.

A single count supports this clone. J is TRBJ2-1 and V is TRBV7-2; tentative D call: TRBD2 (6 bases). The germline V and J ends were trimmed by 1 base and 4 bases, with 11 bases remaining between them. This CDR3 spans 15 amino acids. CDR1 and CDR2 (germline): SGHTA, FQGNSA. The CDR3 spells CASSLEASAYNEQFF. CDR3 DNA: TGTGCCAGCAGCTTAGAGGCTAGCGCGTACAATGAGCAGTTCTTC.

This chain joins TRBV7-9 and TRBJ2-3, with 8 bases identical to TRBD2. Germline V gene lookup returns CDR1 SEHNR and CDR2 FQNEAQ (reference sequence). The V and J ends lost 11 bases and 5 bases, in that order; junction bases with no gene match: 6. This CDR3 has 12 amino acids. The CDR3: CAVAGTGDTQYF. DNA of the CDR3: TGTGCCGTAGCGGGGACGGGAGATACGCAGTATTTT. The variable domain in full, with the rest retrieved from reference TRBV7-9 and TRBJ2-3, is DTGVSQNPRHKITKRGQNVTFRCDPISEHNRLYWYRQTLGQGPEFLTYFQNEAQLEKSRLLSDRFSAERPKGSFSTLEIQRTEQGDSAMYLCAVAGTGDTQYFGPGTRLTVL.

The CDR3 region has the DNA TGTGCCAGCTCACTCGACAGGGTTGCTAATGAAAAACTGTTTTTT. Its protein product is CASSLDRVANEKLFF. J is TRBJ1-4 and V is TRBV18; 7 bases agree with TRBD1. Germline V gene sequence: CDR1 KGHSH, CDR2 LQKENI. The junction had 5 bases not matched to a gene; V was cut back by 4 bases and J by 3 bases. CDR3 length equals 15 residues.

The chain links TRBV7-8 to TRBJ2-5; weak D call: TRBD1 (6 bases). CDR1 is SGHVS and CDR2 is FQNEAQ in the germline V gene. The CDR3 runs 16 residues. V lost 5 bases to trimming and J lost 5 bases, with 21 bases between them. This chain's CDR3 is CASSVTGIIIGETQYF. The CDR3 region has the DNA TGTGCCAGCAGCGTTACAGGGATAATCATTGGGGAGACCCAGTACTTC.

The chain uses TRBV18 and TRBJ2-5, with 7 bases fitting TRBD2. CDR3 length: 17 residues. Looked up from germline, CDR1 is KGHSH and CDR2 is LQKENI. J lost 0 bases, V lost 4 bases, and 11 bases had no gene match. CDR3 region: CASSLLAVFTDQETQYF. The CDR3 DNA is TGTGCCAGCTCACTCCTAGCGGTTTTCACAGACCAAGAGACCCAGTACTTC. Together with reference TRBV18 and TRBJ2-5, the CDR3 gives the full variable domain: NAGVMQNPRHLVRRRGQEARLRCSPMKGHSHVYWYRQLPEEGLKFMVYLQKENIIDESGMPKERFSAEFPKEGPSILRIQQVVRGDSAAYFCASSLLAVFTDQETQYFGPGTRLLVL.

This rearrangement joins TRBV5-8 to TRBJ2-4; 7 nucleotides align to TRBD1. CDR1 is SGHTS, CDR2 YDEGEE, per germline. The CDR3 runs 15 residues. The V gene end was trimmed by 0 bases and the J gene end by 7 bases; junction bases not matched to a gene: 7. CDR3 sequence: CASSLALGRGNIQYF. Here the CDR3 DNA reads TGTGCCAGCAGCTTGGCCCTGGGCAGGGGGAACATTCAGTACTTC.

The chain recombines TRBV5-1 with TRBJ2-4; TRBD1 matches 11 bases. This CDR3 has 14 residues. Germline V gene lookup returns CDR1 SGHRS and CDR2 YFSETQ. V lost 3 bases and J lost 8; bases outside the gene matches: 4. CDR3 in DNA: TGCGCCAGCAGCTCGGGACAGGGGGTGGACATTCAGTACTTC. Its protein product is CASSSGQGVDIQYF. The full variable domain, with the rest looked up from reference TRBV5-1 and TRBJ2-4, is KAGVTQTPRYLIKTRGQQVTLSCSPISGHRSVSWYQQTPGQGLQFLFEYFSETQRNKGNFPGRFSGRQFSNSRSEMNVSTLELGDSALYLCASSSGQGVDIQYFGAGTRLSVL.

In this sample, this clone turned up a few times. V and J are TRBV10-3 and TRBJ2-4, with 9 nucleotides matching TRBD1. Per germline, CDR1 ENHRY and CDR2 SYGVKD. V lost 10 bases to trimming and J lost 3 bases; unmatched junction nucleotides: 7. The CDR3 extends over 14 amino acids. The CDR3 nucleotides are TGTGCCACGAAGACAGGGGGAGTCAAAAACATTCAGTACTTC. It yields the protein CATKTGGVKNIQYF.

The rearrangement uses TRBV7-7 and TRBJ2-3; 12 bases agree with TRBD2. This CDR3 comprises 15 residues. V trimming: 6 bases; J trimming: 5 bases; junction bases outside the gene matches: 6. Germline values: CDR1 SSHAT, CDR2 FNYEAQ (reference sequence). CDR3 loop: CASSPSGGVGDTQYF. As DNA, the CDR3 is TGTGCCAGCAGTCCTAGCGGGGGGGTTGGAGATACGCAGTATTTT.